The text below deals with one T cell receptor beta chain. As yet, its antigen is unknown. A junction end diverges from the germline sequence, so it may reflect a read error. The data derive from a study of tumor-infiltrating lymphocytes in primary liver carcinoma. Study background: Patients were men and women aged 30 to 69 years. Yields of productive TCRbeta reads ranged from roughly 3.65 to 7.5 million per sample and were similar across tissue types. Findings of the study overall: A significantly higher top-250-clone fraction was found in tumors than in blood (p = 0.039).

With a constant-region primer, TCR beta cDNA was made from 500 ng of total RNA. Slightly modified ARM-PCR, run as three nested multiplex PCR rounds, produced the TCR beta libraries. Researchers ran the first two PCR rounds for approximately 10 cycles each with TRBV1-TRBV30 forward primers and a C-beta reverse primer. In TCRdb, the multiplex PCR reads were re-called with MiXCR into one record per CDR3 protein. The sample includes about 310,000 distinct CDR3 sequences, 50% to 60% seen only once; the top ten take about a sixth. The authors took blood RNA from unsorted whole blood and also extracted germline DNA. Chronic HBV infection affected patients, none of whom had received treatment. The germline CDR1 and CDR2 sequences are SQVTM and ANQGSEA. CDR3 size: 12 residues.

This chain links TRBV29-1 with TRBJ2-7; no clear D gene. The TCR sequence derives from a woman aged 25 to 39 with primary liver carcinoma and hepatitis B virus infection. Sequencing was performed on peripheral blood. CDR3 DNA sequence: TGCAACGTTGAAAGCTCGTCCTACGAGCAGTACTTC. The encoded protein is CNVESSSYEQYF.